Below, one T cell receptor (beta chain) is given with its context. PCR was performed a second time for roughly 7 to 12 cycles using a sample-barcoded 5' primer and a J-beta primer mix. TCRdb reanalysed the 5' RACE reads using MiXCR and keeps one entry per CDR3 protein. The sample has roughly 800,000 distinct CDR3 sequences, roughly 26% seen once; the top ten hold 2.5% to 3.5%. Germline loops: CDR1 ENHRY, CDR2 SYGVKD. V lost 3 bases, J lost 3 bases, and 9 bases stayed unmatched. The CDR3 covers 17 residues. The sample comes from a study of blood T cells in healthy people across ages. This sample also appeared in a second study, on T cells of mothers and their children. As reported in that work: The study found slightly higher but non-significant overlap in related versus unrelated mother-child pairs. The authors found no persistent microchimeric T cell clones.

The rearrangement uses TRBV10-3 and TRBJ2-5, with 11 bases matching TRBD1. The material sequenced was blood. This receptor was taken from a boy aged 10-17 years in good health. CDR3 nucleotide sequence: TGTGCCATCAGTGATGGGGGACAGGGGGTAAAGAAAGAGACCCAGTACTTC. This sequence encodes CAISDGGQGVKKETQYF.